These 30 T cell receptor beta chains originate from one sample sequenced in a study of PD-1 blockade in classical Hodgkin lymphoma. Profiling relied on immunoSEQ multiplex PCR, and the TCRdb table lists in-frame clones only, not all of them. The repertoire includes just over 14,000 clones, around 83% of them detected once, and roughly a quarter sits in the top ten. Patients all relapsed after autologous stem cell transplantation, and there was variation in brentuximab vedotin exposure. The sequencing used peripheral blood mononuclear cells (PBMCs), collected before the second cycle of nivolumab. The origin of the receptors is a human donor with classical Hodgkin lymphoma.

In DNA form, the CDR3 reads TGTGCCATCAGTGCGTTACCTACTAGCGGACAAGGTCAACAGTATTTT. Translated: CAISALPTSGQGQQYF. The rearrangement uses TRBV10-3 and TRBJ2-3; 8 nucleotides line up with TRBD2. The V segment lost 4 bases and the J segment 12 bases; nucleotides outside the gene matches: 18. This CDR3 has 16 residues. Germline CDR1 is ENHRY and CDR2 is SYGVKD.

This clone appeared a single time. V usage is TRBV10-2 and J usage is TRBJ2-1, with TRBD2 as a possible D gene (5 bases). Per germline, CDR1 WSHSY and CDR2 SAAADI. The CDR3 spans 15 residues. Between the trimmed V and J ends, which lost 3 bases and 1 base, there was a span of 10 bases. The CDR3 region has the DNA TGCGCCAGCAGTGACGTATCGGGATCCTACAATGAGCAGTTCTTC. Translating it yields CASSDVSGSYNEQFF.

V usage is TRBV27 and J usage is TRBJ2-7; D is tentatively TRBD1 or TRBD2 (5 bases each). V lost 7 bases and J 2 bases, leaving 30 bases between the germline ends. The CDR3 sequence is 19 residues long. Germline CDR1 is MNHEY and CDR2 is SMNVEV (reference sequence). CDR3 sequence reads: CASMALRHSRTGQTYEQYF. The CDR3, as DNA: TGTGCCAGCATGGCACTACGACACTCGAGGACGGGGCAAACCTACGAGCAGTACTTC.

The gene calls are TRBV7-2 and TRBJ1-2; perhaps TRBD1 as D (6 bases). CDR1 is SGHTA, CDR2 FQGNSA, per germline. V was pared by 5 bases and J by 6 bases, with 19 bases between. The CDR3 covers 15 residues. CDR3 sequence reads: CASSLLTGTRDGYTF. In DNA, the CDR3 is TGTGCCAGCAGCCTTTTAACCGGGACAAGGGATGGCTACACCTTC.

The chain employs TRBV9 and TRBJ1-4; D call uncertain. This CDR3 spans 14 amino acids. The V gene's germline CDR1 is SGDLS and CDR2 YYNGEE. V was clipped by 0 bases and J by 3 bases, with 6 bases between them. The CDR3 DNA is TGTGCCAGCAGCGTAGGGGAGGCTAATGAAAAACTGTTTTTT. This codes for CASSVGEANEKLFF.

This clone was picked up one time. This chain links TRBV7-6 with TRBJ2-7, with no clear D. Germline-derived CDR1 and CDR2 are SGHVS and FNYEAQ. The V gene lost 2 bases and the J gene lost 5 bases, with 7 bases spanning the gap. The CDR3 length is 12 residues. CDR3 sequence: CASSLKGHEQYF. The CDR3 DNA reads as TGTGCCAGCAGCTTAAAGGGCCACGAGCAGTACTTC.

The gene calls are TRBV4-3 and TRBJ2-7; 7 bases map to TRBD2. Unmatched junction bases numbered 9, after V lost 0 bases and J lost 4 bases. This CDR3 is built from 16 residues. Germline-derived CDR1 and CDR2 are LGHNA and YSLEER. As DNA, the CDR3 is TGCGCCAGCAGCCAAGATCAGGGAGGGAGGTTTTACGAGCAGTACTTC. As protein: CASSQDQGGRFYEQYF.

J is TRBJ1-2 and V is TRBV5-6, with TRBD1 as a possible D gene (6 bases). Germline-derived CDR1 and CDR2 are SGHDT and YYEEEE. Trimming cost V 2 bases and J 2 bases, with 7 bases left between them. This CDR3 region has 13 residues. CDR3 protein: CASSFGQNYGYTF. The CDR3 DNA sequence: TGTGCCAGCAGCTTCGGACAGAACTATGGCTACACCTTC.

The DNA of the CDR3 is TGTGCCAGCTCACCAGAGGCAGTCAATCAGCCCCAGCATTTT. This translates into CASSPEAVNQPQHF. V and J are TRBV18 and TRBJ1-5; no definite D call. In germline, CDR1 is KGHSH, CDR2 LQKENI. The CDR3 loop spans 14 amino acids. V lost 2 bases to trimming and J lost 3 bases, with 8 bases between them.

This rearrangement joins TRBV6-6 to TRBJ2-7; D perhaps matches TRBD1 (6 bases). The CDR3 extends over 14 amino acids. Trimming pared 3 bases from V and 5 bases from J, leaving 14 bases between. Germline V lookup: CDR1 MNHNY, CDR2 SVGAGI (reference sequence). The CDR3 DNA sequence: TGTGCCAGCAGTTATTCCGAGGACAGAAACGAGCAGTACTTC. Amino acid sequence: CASSYSEDRNEQYF.

The chain links TRBV28 to TRBJ2-7; maybe TRBD1 (5 bases). CDR3 size: 15 residues. V was clipped by 0 bases and J by 2 bases, with 11 bases between them. Germline V CDR1 and CDR2: MDHEN, SYDVKM. Here the CDR3 reads CASSLWRQITYEQYF. In DNA, the CDR3 is TGTGCCAGCAGTTTATGGAGACAGATAACCTACGAGCAGTACTTC.

The V and J genes are TRBV14 and TRBJ2-6; possibly TRBD1 for D (7 bases). V lost 4 bases, J lost 0 bases, and 16 bases lay in between. The CDR3 has 18 amino acids. Germline CDR1 and CDR2: SGHDN and FVKESK. CDR3 loop: CASSPRGGGGSGANVLTF. CDR3 coding DNA: TGTGCCAGCAGCCCCCGTGGAGGGGGCGGCTCTGGGGCCAACGTCCTGACTTTC.

The chain employs TRBV6-6 and TRBJ2-1; tentative D call: TRBD2 (5 bases). The CDR3 consists of 14 residues. CDR1 is MNHNY and CDR2 is SVGAGI in the germline V gene (reference sequence). V lost 11 bases to trimming and J lost 6 bases, with 20 bases between them. The CDR3 coding sequence is TGTGCCGCCTCGGGGAGTAGGGCCCCCAATGAGCAGTTCTTC. Amino acids: CAASGSRAPNEQFF.

The gene calls are TRBV20-1 and TRBJ2-2; D is undetermined. Per the germline V gene, CDR1 is DFQATT and CDR2 is SNEGSKA (reference sequence). The V end was cut by 7 bases, the J end by 2 bases, with 5 bases between. CDR3 length: 11 residues. The CDR3 loop reads CSVRNTGELFF. CDR3 nucleotides: TGCAGTGTAAGAAACACCGGGGAGCTGTTTTTT.

This rearrangement joins TRBV29-1 to TRBJ1-4; TRBD1 aligns across 7 bases. In germline, CDR1 is SQVTM, CDR2 ANQGSEA. The CDR3 contains 12 residues. Trimming cost V 4 bases and J 10 bases; bases outside gene matches: 6. The CDR3 DNA is TGCAGCGTTGGGGACAGCGTCGGAAAACTGTTTTTT. This gives the protein CSVGDSVGKLFF. Full variable domain (remainder filled in from reference TRBV29-1 and TRBJ1-4): SAVISQKPSRDICQRGTSLTIQCQVDSQVTMMFWYRQQPGQSLTLIATANQGSEATYESGFVIDKFPISRPNLTFSTLTVSNMSPEDSSIYLCSVGDSVGKLFFGSGTQLSVL.

The CDR3 region has the DNA TGTGCCAGCAGCGAGGGGCCTAGCACAGATACGCAGTATTTT. Translated: CASSEGPSTDTQYF. The rearrangement joins TRBV9 to TRBJ2-3; tentative D call: TRBD1 (5 bases). The V gene lost 3 bases and the J gene lost 0 bases, with 8 bases spanning the gap. The CDR3 consists of 14 residues. Germline loops: CDR1 SGDLS, CDR2 YYNGEE.

The chain links TRBV7-2 to TRBJ2-2; 12 bases are a match to TRBD2. From germline, CDR1 is SGHTA and CDR2 FQGNSA. CDR3 size: 18 residues. V dropped 0 bases and J dropped 5; count of bases not matched to a gene: 7. The CDR3 is CASSLANLAGGQTGELFF. The CDR3 DNA reads TGTGCCAGCAGCTTAGCAAACCTAGCGGGGGGGCAGACCGGGGAGCTGTTTTTT.

J is TRBJ1-2 and V is TRBV9; D might be TRBD1 (5 bases). Germline CDR1 is SGDLS and CDR2 is YYNGEE. Trimming took off 3 bases at V and 3 bases at J, with 15 bases between the two ends. The CDR3 consists of 15 residues. The CDR3 region is CASSGGPGGDYGYTF. As DNA, the CDR3 is TGTGCCAGCAGCGGGGGCCCAGGAGGGGACTATGGCTACACCTTC.

This chain connects TRBV14 to TRBJ1-2; D unclear. The CDR3 extends over 15 amino acids. The V end was cut by 4 bases, the J end by 5 bases, with 17 bases between. Germline V gene sequence: CDR1 SGHDN, CDR2 FVKESK. The CDR3 is CASSPRDGVRYGYTF. CDR3 DNA: TGTGCCAGCAGCCCCCGAGACGGAGTCCGATATGGCTACACCTTC. The full variable domain, completed using reference TRBV14 and TRBJ1-2, is EAGVTQFPSHSVIEKGQTVTLRCDPISGHDNLYWYRRVMGKEIKFLLHFVKESKQDESGMPNNRFLAERTGGTYSTLKVQPAELEDSGVYFCASSPRDGVRYGYTFGSGTRLTVV.

Worth noting for this clone: Sequence at one end of the junction differs from germline and may be a read error. The chain carries TRBV5-1 and TRBJ1-1; TRBD1 is a possible D gene (6 bases). The CDR3 loop spans 11 amino acids. Germline V CDR1 and CDR2: SGHRS, YFSETQ. The CDR3 nucleotides are TGCGCCAGCAGTTTGGACAGCAAAGCTTTCTTT. Its protein is CASSLDSKAFF.

V gene TRBV6-5 combines with J gene TRBJ2-1; D perhaps matches TRBD2 (7 bases). The CDR3 is 14 residues long. CDR1 and CDR2 (germline): MNHEY, SVGAGI. V lost 2 bases, J lost 9 bases, and 14 bases lay in between. This CDR3 reads CASSYGGASSEQFF. In DNA, the CDR3 is TGTGCCAGCAGTTACGGGGGGGCGTCAAGTGAGCAGTTCTTC.

The table lists this clone with a count of one. V is TRBV7-2 and J is TRBJ1-2, with 7 bases that match TRBD1. The V gene end was trimmed by 1 base and the J gene end by 3 bases; junction bases not matched to a gene: 2. This CDR3 is built from 14 residues. CDR1 and CDR2 from the germline V gene are SGHTA and FQGNSA. CDR3 in amino acids: CASSLGTGDYGYTF. CDR3 DNA: TGTGCCAGCAGCTTAGGAACAGGGGACTATGGCTACACCTTC.

This rearrangement joins TRBV27 to TRBJ2-3; 13 positions match TRBD2. Trimming at V came to 5 bases and at J to 5 bases, leaving 13 bases not matched to a gene. Germline V CDR1 and CDR2: MNHEY, SMNVEV (reference sequence). The CDR3 is 18 residues long. The CDR3 bases are TGTGCCAGCAGTCCCCAAAGGGTGACTAGCGGGGGGAGAGATACGCAGTATTTT. Its translation: CASSPQRVTSGGRDTQYF.

This chain connects TRBV4-2 to TRBJ1-3; 8 positions agree with TRBD1. With V trimmed by 3 bases and J by 0 bases, 7 bases remained unmatched. This CDR3 contains 17 residues. Germline assignment: CDR1 LGHNA and CDR2 YNFKEQ. CDR3 nucleotides: TGTGCCAGCAGCCATCAGGACAGGGCGCGCTCTGGAAACACCATATATTTT. It is translated as CASSHQDRARSGNTIYF.

V gene TRBV2 combines with J gene TRBJ1-3, with D perhaps TRBD1 (5 bases). Trimming removed 6 bases from V and 0 bases from J, with 12 bases in between. From germline, CDR1 is SNHLY and CDR2 FYNNEI. The CDR3 extends over 15 amino acids. CDR3 nucleotides: TGTGCCAGCAGCCGAGAGGGGAGCTCTGGAAACACCATATATTTT. It yields the protein CASSREGSSGNTIYF.

The gene calls are TRBV5-5 and TRBJ2-7; 7 bases fit TRBD1. CDR1 is SGHKS and CDR2 is YYEKEE in the germline V gene (reference sequence). The CDR3 runs to 13 residues. V lost 0 bases, J lost 6 bases, and 3 bases stayed unmatched. CDR3 residues: CASSLEGDSEQYF. The CDR3 DNA reads TGTGCCAGCAGCTTGGAGGGGGACAGCGAGCAGTACTTC.

This chain links TRBV7-2 with TRBJ1-2, with D perhaps TRBD1 (5 bases). This CDR3 contains 14 residues. The V gene's germline CDR1 is SGHTA and CDR2 FQGNSA. Trimming took 2 bases from V and 3 from J, leaving 10 bases between them. CDR3 region: CASSLRDRYYGYTF. CDR3 in DNA: TGTGCCAGCAGCTTAAGGGACCGATACTATGGCTACACCTTC. Full variable domain (rest looked up from reference TRBV7-2 and TRBJ1-2): GAGVSQSPSNKVTEKGKDVELRCDPISGHTALYWYRQSLGQGLEFLIYFQGNSAPDKSGLPSDRFSAERTGGSVSTLTIQRTQQEDSAVYLCASSLRDRYYGYTFGSGTRLTVV.

This clone turned up a few times. The chain combines TRBV2 with TRBJ2-3; maybe TRBD2 (7 bases). Germline CDR1 and CDR2: SNHLY and FYNNEI. The CDR3 length is 14 residues. The V end lost 7 bases, the J end lost 0 bases, and 11 bases lay between the germline ends. CDR3: CASKGGLSTDTQYF. CDR3 DNA: TGTGCCAGCAAGGGGGGGCTCAGCACAGATACGCAGTATTTT.

The genes are TRBV27 and TRBJ1-3; D remains unclear. There are 17 residues in the CDR3. Germline V lookup: CDR1 MNHEY, CDR2 SMNVEV (reference sequence). V lost 0 bases and J 0 bases, leaving 12 bases between the germline ends. This CDR3 reads CASSLSPPRSSGNTIYF. CDR3 DNA sequence: TGTGCCAGCAGTTTATCCCCCCCACGAAGCTCTGGAAACACCATATATTTT.

This sequence joins TRBV5-1 and TRBJ2-3, with a possible D match to TRBD1 (5 bases). The CDR3 runs 13 residues. Trimming took 2 bases from V and 2 from J, leaving 6 bases between them. The V gene's germline CDR1 is SGHRS and CDR2 YFSETQ. CDR3 DNA: TGCGCCAGCAGCTTAGGGGACACAGATACGCAGTATTTT. This encodes CASSLGDTDTQYF.